These 25 T cell receptor beta chains were sequenced from one sample in a study of T cells after yellow fever vaccination. A single record per CDR3 protein comes from TCRdb applying MiXCR to the 5' RACE reads. The table has about 550,000 distinct CDR3 sequences, 19% seen once; the top ten hold about 13%. Source: PBMCs, taken 15 days after the yellow fever booster vaccination. The receptors shown here come from a man aged 30-40 years who received the YFV17D yellow fever vaccine.

This clonotype was observed a few times. V gene TRBV13 combines with J gene TRBJ2-4; D unclear. The germline CDR1 and CDR2 sequences are PRHDT and FYEKMQ (reference sequence). V was cut by 5 bases and J by 1 base, with 15 bases left in between. This CDR3 comprises 16 residues. CDR3 residues: CASSAKEQLAKNIQYF. Here the CDR3 DNA reads TGTGCCAGCAGCGCAAAGGAACAGTTGGCCAAAAACATTCAGTACTTC.

This clonotype was counted only a few times. The gene calls are TRBV20-1 and TRBJ2-7, with no clear D. Per germline, CDR1 DFQATT and CDR2 SNEGSKA (reference sequence). This CDR3 has 11 amino acids. Trimming took 2 bases from V and 4 from J, leaving 6 bases between them. The chain's CDR3 is CSARISYEQYF. CDR3 coding DNA: TGCAGTGCTAGAATTAGTTACGAGCAGTACTTC.

The rearrangement joins TRBV3-1 to TRBJ2-1; 9 nucleotides agree with TRBD2. After removal of 3 bases from V and 4 bases from J, the junction contained 4 bases not matched to a gene. Germline V lookup: CDR1 LGHDT, CDR2 YNNKEL (reference sequence). This CDR3 comprises 15 residues. CDR3 residues: CASSQAGGRYNEQFF. The CDR3 DNA reads TGTGCCAGCAGCCAGGCGGGAGGGAGATACAATGAGCAGTTCTTC.

The V gene is TRBV7-9, the J gene TRBJ2-7; D not resolved. Trimming removed 5 bases from V and 5 bases from J, with 19 bases in between. The germline CDR1 and CDR2 sequences are SEHNR and FQNEAQ (reference sequence). The CDR3 is made up of 15 amino acids. The CDR3 nucleotides are TGTGCCAGCAGCCCCGGCCAGTGGTCAGACGACGAGCAGTACTTC. Residues: CASSPGQWSDDEQYF.

The table lists this clonotype with a few counts. CDR3 sequence reads: CASSVRLQETQYF. The CDR3 bases are TGTGCCAGCAGCGTTAGGTTACAAGAGACCCAGTACTTC. This chain joins TRBV9 and TRBJ2-5; D call uncertain. Germline lookup yields CDR1 SGDLS and CDR2 YYNGEE. The ends were cut back, 2 bases at V and 2 bases at J, with 7 bases in the middle. CDR3 size: 13 residues.

The sample holds a few counts of this clonotype. This chain uses TRBV20-1 with TRBJ2-1; D remains unclear. The V end lost 2 bases, the J end lost 1 base, and 12 bases lay between the germline ends. The CDR3 totals 15 residues. Germline V lookup: CDR1 DFQATT, CDR2 SNEGSKA (reference sequence). CDR3 loop: CSARLAAASYNEQFF. Written as DNA, the CDR3 is TGCAGTGCTAGACTCGCGGCGGCTTCCTACAATGAGCAGTTCTTC.

The J gene is TRBJ2-1, the V gene TRBV5-1; no reliable D call. Germline CDR1 is SGHRS and CDR2 is YFSETQ. Trimming left V 5 bases short and J 5 bases short, with 14 bases between. The CDR3 spans 14 residues. In nucleotides, the CDR3 is TGCGCCAGCAGATACGTGCTCGGAGACAATGAGCAGTTCTTC. Protein: CASRYVLGDNEQFF.

The V gene is TRBV5-1, the J gene TRBJ2-3, with D tentatively TRBD1 or TRBD2 (5 bases each). CDR3 length equals 15 residues. Germline lookup yields CDR1 SGHRS and CDR2 YFSETQ. Deletions cut 4 bases from V and 6 bases from J, with 18 bases between. CDR3: CASSTGTSVLDTQYF. The CDR3 nucleotides read TGCGCCAGCAGCACCGGGACCTCAGTGTTGGATACGCAGTATTTT. The full variable domain, completed using reference TRBV5-1 and TRBJ2-3, is KAGVTQTPRYLIKTRGQQVTLSCSPISGHRSVSWYQQTPGQGLQFLFEYFSETQRNKGNFPGRFSGRQFSNSRSEMNVSTLELGDSALYLCASSTGTSVLDTQYFGPGTRLTVL.

This clonotype was seen many times. The chain combines TRBV9 with TRBJ1-1; the match to TRBD1 covers 10 bases. The CDR3 extends over 13 amino acids. Germline CDR1 is SGDLS and CDR2 is YYNGEE. J gave up 7 bases and V 3 bases, and 3 bases lay outside the gene matches. CDR3 loop: CASSGGQGVEAFF. The CDR3 DNA is TGTGCCAGCAGCGGCGGACAGGGGGTTGAAGCTTTCTTT.

This clonotype was observed a single time. V is TRBV5-1 and J is TRBJ1-4, with D perhaps TRBD1 (6 bases). With 4 bases removed from V and 3 bases from J, the gap between germline ends came to 13 bases. The germline V gene encodes CDR1 SGHRS and CDR2 YFSETQ. The length of the CDR3 is 15 residues. The CDR3 nucleotides are TGCGCCAGCAGCGCGGGACAACTGGCTAATGAAAAACTGTTTTTT. It encodes CASSAGQLANEKLFF.

This clonotype was picked up a small number of times. J is TRBJ2-7 and V is TRBV20-1; D unclear. Germline values: CDR1 DFQATT, CDR2 SNEGSKA (reference sequence). Trimming stripped 5 bases from V and 5 bases from J, with 7 bases between. This CDR3 is 10 amino acids long. CDR3 protein: CSARLDEQYF. CDR3 in DNA: TGCAGTGCTCGCCTGGACGAGCAGTACTTC.

This clonotype was found a few times. The rearrangement links TRBV29-1 to TRBJ2-7, with 9 bases that match TRBD2. The CDR3 consists of 13 residues. With V trimmed by 2 bases and J by 3 bases, 2 bases remained unmatched. CDR1 is SQVTM and CDR2 is ANQGSEA in the germline V gene. CDR3 DNA: TGCAGCGTTGAAAAAGCGGGGGGCTACGAGCAGTACTTC. It is translated as CSVEKAGGYEQYF.

This clonotype showed up just a few times. This chain links TRBV5-6 with TRBJ2-3, with D possibly matching TRBD1 (6 bases). CDR3 length: 15 amino acids. From germline, CDR1 is SGHDT and CDR2 YYEEEE. With 2 bases removed from V and 2 bases from J, the gap between germline ends came to 12 bases. The CDR3 region has the DNA TGTGCCAGCAGCTTCTTGACAGGAAACACAGATACGCAGTATTTT. Residues: CASSFLTGNTDTQYF.

This clonotype was counted between two and nine times. This sequence joins TRBV7-2 and TRBJ1-5; D call uncertain. The CDR3 extends over 14 amino acids. Germline-derived CDR1 and CDR2 are SGHTA and FQGNSA. With 2 bases removed from V and 0 bases from J, the gap between germline ends came to 5 bases. The CDR3 DNA reads as TGTGCCAGCAGCTTAACTGATAGCAATCAGCCCCAGCATTTT. Translation: CASSLTDSNQPQHF.

CDR3 loop: CSVGFSSSSYEQYF. In DNA, the CDR3 is TGCAGCGTAGGATTTAGCTCAAGCTCCTACGAGCAGTACTTC. V and J are TRBV29-1 and TRBJ2-7; D remains ambiguous. This CDR3 is built from 14 residues. The germline V gene has CDR1 SQVTM and CDR2 ANQGSEA. V was trimmed by 6 bases and J by 0 bases, leaving 15 bases between them.

CDR3 DNA sequence: TGTGCCAGCAGTTTTTCCTCTAGCGGGAGCGGGAATGAGCAGTTCTTC. Protein: CASSFSSSGSGNEQFF. The chain combines TRBV6-5 with TRBJ2-1; 10 bases are a match to TRBD2. The length of the CDR3 is 16 residues. J was trimmed by 7 bases and V by 4 bases; bases with no gene match: 10. In germline, CDR1 is MNHEY, CDR2 SVGAGI.

The genes are TRBV20-1 and TRBJ2-1, with no clear D. CDR1 is DFQATT, CDR2 SNEGSKA, per germline (reference sequence). The CDR3 loop spans 12 amino acids. The germline V and J ends were trimmed by 2 bases and 8 bases, with 10 bases remaining between them. The CDR3 reads CSARWRGHEQFF. CDR3 coding DNA: TGCAGTGCTAGATGGCGAGGCCATGAGCAGTTCTTC.

The chain uses TRBV7-2 and TRBJ2-3; D is unclear. The CDR3 loop spans 14 amino acids. Germline V lookup: CDR1 SGHTA, CDR2 FQGNSA. V was pared by 3 bases and J by 0 bases, with 7 bases between. Here the CDR3 reads CASSFRPSTDTQYF. The CDR3 coding sequence is TGTGCCAGCAGCTTCCGGCCCAGCACAGATACGCAGTATTTT.

This clonotype was counted only a few times. The J gene is TRBJ2-7, the V gene TRBV29-1; a possible D gene is TRBD2 (6 bases). V dropped 4 bases and J dropped 10 bases, with 11 bases sitting between them. Germline assignment: CDR1 SQVTM and CDR2 ANQGSEA. The CDR3 length is 10 residues. The CDR3 sequence: CSVVLGTQYF. CDR3 coding DNA: TGCAGCGTTGTGCTCGGGACTCAGTACTTC.

This sequence joins TRBV7-2 and TRBJ2-1; 13 bases agree with TRBD2. The CDR3 has 15 amino acids. Germline loops: CDR1 SGHTA, CDR2 FQGNSA. After removal of 0 bases from V and 15 bases from J, the junction contained 8 bases not matched to a gene. In DNA, the CDR3 is TGTGCCAGCAGCTTAGCCGGGACTAGCGGGGAGACTGGGTTCTTC. Translating it yields CASSLAGTSGETGFF.

CDR3 protein: CATSKMASGAENTQYF. The CDR3 nucleotides read TGTGCCACCAGCAAGATGGCTAGCGGGGCAGAGAATACGCAGTATTTT. This chain uses TRBV15 with TRBJ2-3; 9 bases map to TRBD2. Germline V lookup: CDR1 LNHNV, CDR2 YYDKDF (reference sequence). CDR3 length: 16 residues. J lost 7 bases, V lost 4 bases, and 12 bases had no gene match.

The chain couples TRBV14 to TRBJ2-1; no firm D call. The V end lost 9 bases, the J end lost 8 bases, and 11 bases lay between the germline ends. CDR3 size: 11 residues. Germline assignment: CDR1 SGHDN and CDR2 FVKESK. The CDR3 coding sequence is TGTGCCAGTGCATTGGGCGATGAGCAGTTCTTC. Encoded protein: CASALGDEQFF.

This chain joins TRBV9 and TRBJ2-3, with TRBD2 identical over 8 bases. Germline assignment: CDR1 SGDLS and CDR2 YYNGEE. The CDR3 sequence is 16 residues long. Trimming took 0 bases from V and 4 from J; bases not matched to a gene: 7. CDR3 DNA: TGTGCCAGCAGCGTAGATAGCGGGGCTGGGGCAGATACGCAGTATTTT. The encoded protein is CASSVDSGAGADTQYF. The variable domain in full, completed from reference TRBV9 and TRBJ2-3, reads DSGVTQTPKHLITATGQRVTLRCSPRSGDLSVYWYQQSLDQGLQFLIQYYNGEERAKGNILERFSAQQFPDLHSELNLSSLELGDSALYFCASSVDSGAGADTQYFGPGTRLTVL.

V usage is TRBV5-1 and J usage is TRBJ2-2; D remains unclear. Per the germline V gene, CDR1 is SGHRS and CDR2 is YFSETQ. The CDR3 is 15 amino acids. Trimming pared 2 bases from V and 2 bases from J, leaving 10 bases between. The chain's CDR3 is CASSFQDVNTGELFF. The DNA of the CDR3 is TGCGCCAGCAGCTTTCAGGACGTTAACACCGGGGAGCTGTTTTTT. The full variable domain, its missing parts supplied by reference TRBV5-1 and TRBJ2-2, is KAGVTQTPRYLIKTRGQQVTLSCSPISGHRSVSWYQQTPGQGLQFLFEYFSETQRNKGNFPGRFSGRQFSNSRSEMNVSTLELGDSALYLCASSFQDVNTGELFFGEGSRLTVL.

The rearrangement uses TRBV20-1 and TRBJ2-3; 8 nucleotides line up with TRBD2. Germline CDR1 is DFQATT and CDR2 is SNEGSKA (reference sequence). The CDR3 contains 15 residues. The V and J ends lost 6 bases and 2 bases, in that order; junction bases with no gene match: 10. The CDR3 region is CSAGYREGYTDTQYF. For the CDR3, the DNA is TGCAGTGCCGGTTACCGGGAGGGGTACACAGATACGCAGTATTTT.